Below are 22 T cell receptor beta chains sequenced from a single sample in a study of OX40 agonist ivuxolimab in advanced cancers. Method: immunoSEQ multiplex PCR; TCRdb's copy keeps in-frame clones and lacks some. The repertoire holds roughly 92,000 clones, with more than 90% as singletons. Sequenced here: CD4+ or CD8+ T cells sorted from blood, sampled in a trial of the OX40 agonist ivuxolimab. These receptors came from an adult with an advanced solid tumor such as melanoma, head and neck, liver or kidney cancer.

The V call is TRBV15, the J call TRBJ1-2, with D maybe TRBD1 (6 bases). V dropped 2 bases and J dropped 4 bases, with 14 bases sitting between them. CDR3 length: 15 amino acids. The germline V gene encodes CDR1 LNHNV and CDR2 YYDKDF (reference sequence). The DNA for the CDR3 is TGTGCCACCAGCAGACTTTTAATGGGGGCCTATGGCTACACCTTC. This translates into CATSRLLMGAYGYTF.

As regards this clone: The same CDR3 also results from other DNA sequences found in this sample. The CDR3 region is CASSLRGGNTEAFF. The DNA of the CDR3 is TGTGCCAGCAGTTTAAGGGGTGGGAACACTGAAGCTTTCTTT. V and J are TRBV27 and TRBJ1-1, with TRBD1 as a possible D gene (5 bases). V lost 2 bases, J lost 1 base, and 8 bases lay in between. CDR3 length: 14 amino acids. Germline CDR1 is MNHEY and CDR2 is SMNVEV (reference sequence).

CDR3 bases: TGTGCCAGCACCGCAGGCACCGGGGAGCTGTTTTTT. It is translated as CASTAGTGELFF. The chain combines TRBV5-4 with TRBJ2-2; no clear D gene. Trimming took off 6 bases at V and 4 bases at J, with 7 bases between the two ends. Germline V gene sequence: CDR1 SGHNT, CDR2 YYREEE (reference sequence). This CDR3 spans 12 amino acids.

In this sample, this clone turned up once. V and J are TRBV27 and TRBJ2-1; possible D gene TRBD2, 6 bases. Trimming removed 5 bases from V and 0 bases from J, with 11 bases in between. This CDR3 spans 15 amino acids. Germline-derived CDR1 and CDR2 are MNHEY and SMNVEV (reference sequence). This CDR3 reads CASSVDGSSYNEQFF. The CDR3 DNA reads as TGTGCCAGCAGTGTCGACGGGAGCTCCTACAATGAGCAGTTCTTC.

The chain recombines TRBV27 with TRBJ1-1; tentative D call: TRBD1 (5 bases). The CDR3 loop spans 14 amino acids. The germline CDR1 and CDR2 sequences are MNHEY and SMNVEV (reference sequence). V was clipped by 2 bases and J by 4 bases, with 11 bases between them. The CDR3: CASSLDRGGTEAFF. The CDR3, as DNA: TGTGCCAGCAGTTTAGATAGGGGTGGCACTGAAGCTTTCTTT.

This clone has only one observation. This chain connects TRBV27 to TRBJ1-2; D unclear. Per the germline V gene, CDR1 is MNHEY and CDR2 is SMNVEV (reference sequence). This CDR3 comprises 16 residues. Trimming removed 0 bases from V and 5 bases from J, with 16 bases in between. The chain's CDR3 is CASSLSIGQVPYGYTF. CDR3 DNA: TGTGCCAGCAGTTTATCGATAGGCCAGGTTCCTTATGGCTACACCTTC.

V gene TRBV5-1 combines with J gene TRBJ2-4, with D uncertain. CDR1 and CDR2 from the germline V gene are SGHRS and YFSETQ. Between the trimmed V and J ends, which lost 0 bases and 0 bases, there was a span of 10 bases. The CDR3 contains 16 residues. The CDR3 is CASSLDPWVAKNIQYF. The DNA of the CDR3 is TGCGCCAGCAGCTTGGACCCTTGGGTAGCCAAAAACATTCAGTACTTC. Drawing the rest from reference TRBV5-1 and TRBJ2-4, the complete variable domain is KAGVTQTPRYLIKTRGQQVTLSCSPISGHRSVSWYQQTPGQGLQFLFEYFSETQRNKGNFPGRFSGRQFSNSRSEMNVSTLELGDSALYLCASSLDPWVAKNIQYFGAGTRLSVL.

V and J are TRBV2 and TRBJ2-2; TRBD1 matches at 9 bases. With 8 bases clipped from V and 0 bases from J, the junction kept 1 base outside the gene matches. CDR3 length equals 14 residues. CDR1 is SNHLY and CDR2 is FYNNEI in the germline V gene. The CDR3 spells CASWDRANTGELFF. Here the CDR3 DNA reads TGTGCCAGCTGGGACAGGGCGAACACCGGGGAGCTGTTTTTT.

The chain employs TRBV11-2 and TRBJ2-7; perhaps TRBD2 as D (6 bases). The CDR3 totals 16 residues. V was clipped by 1 base and J by 4 bases, with 17 bases between them. Germline CDR1 is SGHAT and CDR2 is FQNNGV. CDR3 sequence: CASSLGRGGRGYEQYF. The CDR3 DNA is TGTGCCAGCAGCTTAGGTAGGGGAGGTAGAGGGTACGAGCAGTACTTC.

The rearrangement joins TRBV27 to TRBJ1-5; D is ambiguous. V gave up 2 bases and J gave up 3 bases, with 5 bases separating them. Germline CDR1 MNHEY, CDR2 SMNVEV (reference sequence). The CDR3 covers 13 residues. The DNA of the CDR3 is TGTGCCAGCAGTTTAGGGCTCAATCAGCCCCAGCATTTT. Protein product: CASSLGLNQPQHF.

The rearrangement links TRBV27 to TRBJ2-5; 9 bases match TRBD1. The CDR3 is made up of 14 amino acids. CDR1 and CDR2 from the germline V gene are MNHEY and SMNVEV (reference sequence). Germline trimming cut 5 bases from V and 5 bases from J; bases unmatched to any gene: 6. For the CDR3, the DNA is TGTGCCAGCAGTGATACAGGGGGCCAGGAGACCCAGTACTTC. Its protein product is CASSDTGGQETQYF.

In this sample, this clone turned up once. This sequence joins TRBV5-5 and TRBJ2-5; D is unresolved. Germline CDR1 and CDR2: SGHKS and YYEKEE (reference sequence). V lost 0 bases and J lost 2, with 5 bases in between. There are 13 residues in the CDR3. The CDR3 region is CASSLDVQETQYF. As DNA, the CDR3 is TGTGCCAGCAGCTTGGATGTACAAGAGACCCAGTACTTC. The full variable domain, rest sourced from reference TRBV5-5 and TRBJ2-5, is DAGVTQSPTHLIKTRGQQVTLRCSPISGHKSVSWYQQVLGQGPQFIFQYYEKEERGRGNFPDRFSARQFPNYSSELNVNALLLGDSALYLCASSLDVQETQYFGPGTRLLVL.

The gene calls are TRBV4-1 and TRBJ1-2, with D tentatively TRBD1 (5 bases). V gave up 1 base and J gave up 3 bases, with 15 bases separating them. Germline loops: CDR1 MGHRA, CDR2 YSYEKL. The CDR3 spans 16 residues. The CDR3 region has the DNA TGCGCCAGCAGCCAAGGGAAAGGGGAAGGGGACTATGGCTACACCTTC. This gives the protein CASSQGKGEGDYGYTF.

The chain has TRBV10-3 and TRBJ1-5, with TRBD1 as a possible D gene (6 bases). The V and J ends lost 3 bases and 4 bases respectively, with 7 bases between them. The CDR3 is 13 residues long. From germline, CDR1 is ENHRY and CDR2 SYGVKD. The CDR3 loop is CAISEQGNQPQHF. CDR3 in DNA: TGTGCCATCAGTGAACAGGGTAATCAGCCCCAGCATTTT.

The rearrangement joins TRBV2 to TRBJ1-2; 8 nucleotides align to TRBD1. This CDR3 region has 13 residues. Trimming cost V 6 bases and J 3 bases; bases outside gene matches: 3. The V gene's germline CDR1 is SNHLY and CDR2 FYNNEI. CDR3 sequence: CASRGQAHYGYTF. Here the CDR3 DNA reads TGTGCCAGCAGGGGACAGGCGCACTATGGCTACACCTTC.

The rearrangement uses TRBV4-3 and TRBJ1-2; TRBD1 is a possible D gene (6 bases). Germline lookup yields CDR1 LGHNA and CDR2 YSLEER. Deletions cut 4 bases from V and 4 bases from J, with 19 bases between. This CDR3 has 16 residues. The CDR3 reads CASSPYRQEPIYGYTF. CDR3 sequence (DNA): TGCGCCAGCAGCCCATACCGACAGGAGCCGATCTATGGCTACACCTTC.

V usage is TRBV27 and J usage is TRBJ1-3; D not certain. Deletions cut 0 bases from V and 3 bases from J, with 9 bases between. CDR1 is MNHEY, CDR2 SMNVEV, per germline (reference sequence). CDR3 length: 15 amino acids. The CDR3 protein is CASSLSLGFGNTIYF. The CDR3, as DNA: TGTGCCAGCAGTTTATCTTTGGGGTTTGGAAACACCATATATTTT.

The rearrangement links TRBV7-6 to TRBJ1-2; D is ambiguous. The CDR3 has 16 residues. Per germline, CDR1 SGHVS and CDR2 FNYEAQ. V shed 1 base and J shed 3 bases, with 15 bases lying between them. The CDR3 coding sequence is TGTGCCAGCAGCTTAGACCCTTTGCAAACATACTATGGCTACACCTTC. This encodes CASSLDPLQTYYGYTF.

This sequence joins TRBV7-2 and TRBJ1-6; possible D gene TRBD1, 6 bases. The CDR3 length is 17 residues. The V gene lost 1 base and the J gene lost 1 base, with 11 bases spanning the gap. Germline values: CDR1 SGHTA, CDR2 FQGNSA. This CDR3 is CASSLVVGASYNSPLHF. CDR3 DNA: TGTGCCAGCAGCTTAGTGGTGGGGGCATCCTATAATTCACCCCTCCACTTT.

This chain links TRBV19 with TRBJ2-7; TRBD1 agrees at 7 bases. The CDR3 length is 15 residues. Losses at the gene ends were 0 bases for V and 1 base for J; bases not matched to a gene: 3. CDR1 LNHDA and CDR2 SQIVND come from the germline V gene (reference sequence). The CDR3 bases are TGTGCCAGTAGTATAGACGGACAGGTTTCCTACGAGCAGTACTTC. Protein: CASSIDGQVSYEQYF. The variable domain in full, with the rest retrieved from reference TRBV19 and TRBJ2-7, is DGGITQSPKYLFRKEGQNVTLSCEQNLNHDAMYWYRQDPGQGLRLIYYSQIVNDFQKGDIAEGYSVSREKKESFPLTVTSAQKNPTAFYLCASSIDGQVSYEQYFGPGTRLTVT.

V is TRBV25-1 and J is TRBJ1-1; D remains ambiguous. This CDR3 comprises 12 residues. Germline lookup yields CDR1 MGHDK and CDR2 SYGVNS. V was pared by 2 bases and J by 8 bases, with 9 bases between. The CDR3 reads CASSEPGAEAFF. The CDR3 DNA reads as TGTGCCAGCAGTGAACCCGGTGCCGAAGCTTTCTTT.

This sequence joins TRBV6-1 and TRBJ2-1, with unresolved D. From germline, CDR1 is MNHNS and CDR2 SASEGT. The CDR3 is 11 residues long. V lost 5 bases, J lost 8 bases, and 7 bases lay in between. CDR3 loop: CASSKGYEQFF. Written as DNA, the CDR3 is TGTGCCAGCAGTAAGGGCTATGAGCAGTTCTTC.